This is a list of T cell receptor beta chains from one sample in a study of cytomegalovirus exposure and HLA in healthy donors. Generated by immunoSEQ multiplex PCR, the TCRdb table keeps only in-frame clones and is missing some. This sample's table has around 46,000 clones. The sequenced sample was PBMCs. Every receptor here comes from a woman in her thirties or forties in good health and CMV-seronegative. Both conserved end residues are part of each CDR3. A D gene is named only where the DNA matches it firmly. The listing skips clone size in some rows; elsewhere it reads once, few, many or a size class.

NA	TRBV4-1	13	TRBJ2-7	NA	CASSLVSGYEQYF	TGCGCCAGCAGCCTCGTAAGCGGCTACGAGCAGTACTTC
TRBD2	TRBV11-2	16	TRBJ2-1	NA	CASSARLAGVYNEQFF	TGTGCCAGCAGCGCCAGACTAGCGGGAGTCTACAATGAGCAGTTCTTC
TRBD1	TRBV28	14	TRBJ2-5	NA	CASSIPGQGTTQYF	TGTGCCAGCAGTATCCCGGGACAGGGGACGACCCAGTACTTC
NA	TRBV28	15	TRBJ2-2	NA	CASSLMGAITGELFF	TGTGCCAGCAGTCTGATGGGGGCGATCACCGGGGAGCTGTTTTTT
NA	TRBV5-1	16	TRBJ1-3	NA	CASSLGGVASGNTIYF	TGCGCCAGCAGTCTGGGAGGGGTGGCATCTGGAAACACCATATATTTT
TRBD2	TRBV7-3	14	TRBJ2-7	NA	CASSLTSGSYEQYF	TGTGCCAGCAGCTTAACTAGCGGGAGCTACGAGCAGTACTTC
TRBD2	TRBV10-3	15	TRBJ2-1	NA	CAISENSGTSNEQFF	TGTGCCATCAGTGAGAACTCCGGGACTAGCAATGAGCAGTTCTTC
TRBD2	TRBV19	15	TRBJ2-1	NA	CASSSRLAGGGEQFF	TGTGCCAGTAGTTCAAGACTAGCGGGAGGGGGGGAGCAGTTCTTC
NA	TRBV5-1	13	TRBJ1-1	NA	CASSLTPNTEAFF	TGCGCCAGCAGCTTGACTCCGAACACTGAAGCTTTCTTT
NA	TRBV5-1	19	TRBJ2-1	NA	CASSLNIRRPEGSYNEQFF	TGCGCCAGCAGCTTGAATATCCGAAGACCCGAGGGCTCCTACAATGAGCAGTTCTTC
NA	TRBV1	12	TRBJ2-7	NA	CTSSPLGGEQYF	TGCACCAGCAGCCCCCTCGGGGGCGAGCAGTACTTC
NA	TRBV4-1	16	TRBJ2-7	NA	CASSQARWVSPYEQYF	TGCGCCAGCAGCCAAGCGCGGTGGGTCTCACCCTACGAGCAGTACTTC
NA	TRBV7-9	14	TRBJ2-7	NA	CASSLGNRDYEQYF	TGTGCCAGCAGCTTAGGGAACAGGGACTACGAGCAGTACTTC
TRBD2	TRBV27	14	TRBJ2-7	NA	CASSLAGPAYEQYF	TGTGCCAGCAGCCTAGCGGGACCAGCCTACGAGCAGTACTTC
TRBD2	TRBV9	14	TRBJ2-1	NA	CASTTGRGNNEQFF	TGTGCCAGCACCACCGGGAGGGGCAACAATGAGCAGTTCTTC
NA	TRBV7-6	15	TRBJ2-3	medium-sized	CASSSEGVSTDTQYF	TGTGCCAGCAGCTCCGAGGGAGTTAGCACAGATACGCAGTATTTT
TRBD2	TRBV18	16	TRBJ2-7	NA	CASSPTSGRRAYEQYF	TGTGCCAGCTCACCAACTAGCGGTCGACGGGCTTACGAGCAGTACTTC
TRBD1	TRBV9	14	TRBJ1-5	NA	CASSEGQGNQPQHF	TGTGCCAGCAGTGAGGGACAGGGCAATCAGCCCCAGCATTTT
NA	TRBV29-1	13	TRBJ1-5	NA	CSVQVFSNQPQHF	TGCAGCGTTCAAGTCTTTAGCAATCAGCCCCAGCATTTT
TRBD1	TRBV9	14	TRBJ1-2	NA	CASSPQGGGRGYTF	TGTGCCAGCAGCCCCCAGGGGGGCGGGCGGGGCTACACCTTC
TRBD2	TRBV7-9	19	TRBJ2-7	NA	CASSLGSLAGGPFSYEQYF	TGTGCCAGCAGCTTAGGATCCCTAGCGGGAGGGCCCTTCTCCTACGAGCAGTACTTC
NA	TRBV6-5	15	TRBJ1-1	NA	CASSYGGGGDTEAFF	TGTGCCAGCAGTTACGGTGGAGGTGGGGACACTGAAGCTTTCTTT
TRBD1	TRBV4-1	16	TRBJ2-4	NA	CASSQEVGTGGDIQYF	TGCGCCAGCAGCCAAGAGGTAGGGACAGGGGGTGACATTCAGTACTTC
NA	TRBV6-1	18	TRBJ1-2	NA	CASSEWHISEQGRYGYTF	TGTGCCAGCAGTGAATGGCACATATCCGAACAGGGCCGGTATGGCTACACCTTC
NA	TRBV9	16	TRBJ2-1	NA	CASSALQVPPYDEQFF	TGTGCCAGCAGCGCCTTACAGGTTCCTCCCTACGATGAGCAGTTCTTC
NA	TRBV5-1	14	TRBJ2-7	NA	CASRRGGDTYEQYF	TGCGCCAGCAGAAGGGGAGGGGACACCTACGAGCAGTACTTC
NA	TRBV4-2	13	TRBJ1-1	NA	CASSSQGLLTAFF	TGTGCCAGCAGCTCACAGGGCCTCCTGACAGCTTTCTTT
TRBD1	TRBV5-1	14	TRBJ1-2	NA	CASSDRGVNYGYTF	TGCGCCAGCAGCGACAGGGGTGTTAACTATGGCTACACCTTC
NA	TRBV2	13	TRBJ1-4	NA	CASMGGMDEKLFF	TGTGCCAGCATGGGGGGTATGGATGAAAAACTGTTTTTT
NA	TRBV7-9	13	TRBJ1-1	NA	CASSLDGGTEAFF	TGTGCCAGCAGCTTAGATGGAGGTACTGAAGCTTTCTTT
NA	TRBV19	13	TRBJ2-5	NA	CASSLPGVETQYF	TGTGCCAGTAGTCTCCCGGGGGTGGAGACCCAGTACTTC
NA	TRBV18	16	TRBJ2-5	NA	CASSPGLKAGQETQYF	TGTGCCAGCTCTCCGGGACTTAAGGCCGGCCAAGAGACCCAGTACTTC
TRBD1	TRBV30	13	TRBJ2-7	NA	CAWGTGGSYEQYF	TGTGCCTGGGGGACAGGGGGCTCCTACGAGCAGTACTTC